This T cell receptor beta chain was identified in a study of blood T cell repertoires in COVID-19. Across the study: The study drew acute and convalescent COVID-19 samples from the United States, Italy and Spain. Sample material is recorded as cDNA or gDNA derived from T cells, B-cell-depleted T cells, or PBMCs.

In the original processing: Reference gene primer amplification gave nucleated cell count estimates. Assay used: immunoSEQ multiplex PCR; TCRdb lists only in-frame clones, some missing. Clonal size and the V and J genes are those of that table, whereas D and trimming came from the DNA. This sample has roughly 69,000 clones, with around four fifths found just once. Trimming stripped 4 bases from V and 2 bases from J, with 11 bases between. The germline gives CDR1 SGDLS, CDR2 YYNGEE. The CDR3 covers 14 residues. This clonotype was obtained from a man between 60 and 75 years old with COVID-19, enrolled during active disease. The chain employs TRBV9 and TRBJ2-3; TRBD2 might be the D (6 bases). The source material was peripheral blood. DNA for the CDR3: TGTGCCAGCAGCTCTCGGACTACCACAGATACGCAGTATTTT. It specifies CASSSRTTTDTQYF.